Listed below are T cell receptor beta chains from one sample, sequenced in a study of sequential checkpoint blockade in melanoma. Libraries were prepared by immunoSEQ multiplex PCR; TCRdb keeps only in-frame clonotypes and omits some of them. Of under 7,000 clones listed, 25% to 30% are singletons. The sample in question was tumor tissue (inferred from file names), obtained from a patient given nivolumab and ipilimumab in sequence. Every receptor here comes from a human donor with melanoma. Each CDR3 is given with its conserved first and last residue. Each record gives: J gene, V gene, clone size, D gene, CDR3 DNA, CDR3 protein. A D gene is named only where the DNA matches it firmly. Where a row states a size, it is once, few, many or the class of an expanded clone; other rows omit it.

J: TRBJ2-3; V: TRBV15; size: NA; D: TRBD2; DNA: TGTGCCACCAGCAGAATGGGGGTAGCGGGAGGGCCGAGCACAGATACGCAGTATTTT; CDR3: CATSRMGVAGGPSTDTQYF
J: TRBJ2-1; V: TRBV30; size: NA; D: TRBD2; DNA: TGTGCCTGGAGTGGGGGGGGATATGAGCAGTTCTTC; CDR3: CAWSGGGYEQFF
J: TRBJ1-5; V: TRBV4-1; size: few; D: NA; DNA: TGCGCCAGCAGCCCCGCGACAGTCGATCAGCCCCAGCATTTT; CDR3: CASSPATVDQPQHF
J: TRBJ1-2; V: TRBV6-4; size: few; D: NA; DNA: TGTGCCAGCAGTTCCGCCGATGGCTACACCTTC; CDR3: CASSSADGYTF
J: TRBJ1-5; V: TRBV11-3; size: NA; D: NA; DNA: TGTGCCAGCAGCTTAGTTGAAGGGGGGCAGCCCCAGCATTTT; CDR3: CASSLVEGGQPQHF
J: TRBJ2-7; V: TRBV29-1; size: NA; D: NA; DNA: TGCAGCGTTGAAGTTCAAAGGGTTCTCGTCTACGAGCAGTACTTC; CDR3: CSVEVQRVLVYEQYF
J: TRBJ2-6; V: TRBV6-8; size: NA; D: NA; DNA: TGTGCCAGCAGTGGCCCCGAGGCCAACGTCCTGACTTTC; CDR3: CASSGPEANVLTF
J: TRBJ2-1; V: TRBV27; size: few; D: TRBD2; DNA: TGTGCCAGCAGTTCTCTAGCGGGGCCCTACAATGAGCAGTTCTTC; CDR3: CASSSLAGPYNEQFF
J: TRBJ2-7; V: TRBV10-3; size: NA; D: NA; DNA: TGTGCCATCAGTGAGGGTTTAACTTTCGAGCAGTACTTC; CDR3: CAISEGLTFEQYF
J: TRBJ2-7; V: TRBV7-4; size: many; D: NA; DNA: TGTGCCAGCAGCGCGAGGGACCTAACCTACGAGCAGTACTTC; CDR3: CASSARDLTYEQYF
J: TRBJ2-7; V: TRBV9; size: few; D: NA; DNA: TGTGCCAGCAGCCCAGACTCCTACTACTTGCAGTACTTC; CDR3: CASSPDSYYLQYF
J: TRBJ2-7; V: TRBV28; size: NA; D: TRBD1; DNA: TGTGCCAGCAGCCCGGGACAGGGACACGAGCAGTACTTC; CDR3: CASSPGQGHEQYF
J: TRBJ1-5; V: TRBV6-8; size: NA; D: NA; DNA: TGTGCCAGCAGTACGCACGACAAAAGCAGCAATCAGCCCCAGCATTTT; CDR3: CASSTHDKSSNQPQHF
J: TRBJ2-2; V: TRBV18; size: NA; D: TRBD1; DNA: TGTGCCAGCTCACTTCTGGACAGGGGTGCCGGGGAGCTGTTTTTT; CDR3: CASSLLDRGAGELFF
J: TRBJ1-5; V: TRBV11-3; size: many; D: NA; DNA: TGTGCCAGCAGCGAACAGGGCGGTGGGTATCAGCCCCAGCATTTT; CDR3: CASSEQGGGYQPQHF
J: TRBJ2-7; V: TRBV18; size: NA; D: NA; DNA: TGTGCCAGCTCACCATCGGGGATCAGGGAGACCTACGAGCAGTACTTC; CDR3: CASSPSGIRETYEQYF
J: TRBJ1-1; V: TRBV6-8; size: NA; D: NA; DNA: TGTGCCAGCCAAGGAGGACCTGACTCTAGTCTCAACACTGAAGCTTTCTTT; CDR3: CASQGGPDSSLNTEAFF
J: TRBJ2-7; V: TRBV29-1; size: NA; D: TRBD2; DNA: TGCAGCGCCCACGGGACTAGCGGGACCCCCTACGAGCAGTACTTC; CDR3: CSAHGTSGTPYEQYF
J: TRBJ2-1; V: TRBV19; size: NA; D: NA; DNA: TGTGCCAGTAGTACCCTACAAATCCTAGTGTATGAGCAGTTCTTC; CDR3: CASSTLQILVYEQFF
J: TRBJ1-2; V: TRBV19; size: NA; D: NA; DNA: TGTGCCAGTAGTAGGACGGATGTTAACTATGGCTACACCTTC; CDR3: CASSRTDVNYGYTF
J: TRBJ1-2; V: TRBV11-3; size: NA; D: NA; DNA: TGTGCCAGCAGCTCAACGCTGATACCAATCTATGGCTACACCTTC; CDR3: CASSSTLIPIYGYTF
J: TRBJ2-5; V: TRBV6-8; size: medium-sized; D: NA; DNA: TGTGCCAGCACCCCCCTCGACAGACTGTACCAAGAGACCCAGTACTTC; CDR3: CASTPLDRLYQETQYF
J: TRBJ1-2; V: TRBV6-8; size: few; D: NA; DNA: TGTGCCAGCAGTCCGTACAGGGAGGATGGCTACACCTTC; CDR3: CASSPYREDGYTF
J: TRBJ1-5; V: TRBV11-3; size: many; D: TRBD1; DNA: TGTGCCAGCAGCTTGAGTCTGGGGCAGGGGGATCAGCCCCAGCATTTT; CDR3: CASSLSLGQGDQPQHF
J: TRBJ2-7; V: TRBV28; size: few; D: NA; DNA: TGTGCCAGCAATGGGGGGGCGGGAACCTACGAGCAGTACTTC; CDR3: CASNGGAGTYEQYF
J: TRBJ1-1; V: TRBV11-3; size: many; D: NA; DNA: TGTGCCAGCAGCTTAGGGGGCAGGGTTAGCACTGAAGCTTTCTTT; CDR3: CASSLGGRVSTEAFF
J: TRBJ2-2; V: TRBV5-1; size: NA; D: TRBD1; DNA: TGCGCCAGCAGCTCGGACAGGGGTAGAACCGGGGAGCTGTTTTTT; CDR3: CASSSDRGRTGELFF
J: TRBJ2-3; V: TRBV6-8; size: NA; D: TRBD2; DNA: TGTGCCGTGTATAGCGGGAGAGGAGATACGCAGTATTTT; CDR3: CAVYSGRGDTQYF
J: TRBJ2-1; V: TRBV9; size: NA; D: NA; DNA: TGTGCCAGCAGCGTTCAGACAGGCCCTTCCTACAATGAGCAGTTCTTC; CDR3: CASSVQTGPSYNEQFF
J: TRBJ1-1; V: TRBV29-1; size: few; D: TRBD1; DNA: TGCAGCGTTCTGGGACAGCACACTGAAGCTTTCTTT; CDR3: CSVLGQHTEAFF
J: TRBJ2-3; V: TRBV10-2; size: NA; D: NA; DNA: TGCGCCAGCAGTACAGGGGGGGATTGGGATACGCAGTATTTT; CDR3: CASSTGGDWDTQYF
J: TRBJ2-3; V: TRBV29-1; size: few; D: TRBD2; DNA: TGCAGCGTTTCCGGACTAGCGGGAGGGAGCACAGATACGCAGTATTTT; CDR3: CSVSGLAGGSTDTQYF
J: TRBJ2-1; V: TRBV6-7; size: NA; D: TRBD1; DNA: TGTGCCAGCAGGAGGACAGGGACCTACAATGAGCAGTTCTTC; CDR3: CASRRTGTYNEQFF
J: TRBJ1-2; V: TRBV19; size: NA; D: NA; DNA: TGTGCCAGTAGACCCCTCCGGGACACCTTGGAAGGCTACACCTTC; CDR3: CASRPLRDTLEGYTF
J: TRBJ2-1; V: TRBV5-1; size: NA; D: NA; DNA: TGCGCCAGCAGCTCCACCCCCTCAGCGCGGACCTACAATGAGCAGTTCTTC; CDR3: CASSSTPSARTYNEQFF
J: TRBJ1-5; V: TRBV10-3; size: NA; D: NA; DNA: TGTGCCATCAGTGCTACCAGCTTCTCCCCAGGGGATGTTGGCAATCAGCCCCAGCATTTT; CDR3: CAISATSFSPGDVGNQPQHF
J: TRBJ1-3; V: TRBV11-3; size: few; D: NA; DNA: TGTGCCAGCAGCTTGGCCTGGGCGCCCTCTGGAAACACCATATATTTT; CDR3: CASSLAWAPSGNTIYF
J: TRBJ2-3; V: TRBV18; size: large; D: TRBD1; DNA: TGTGCCAGCTCAGGACCGGGACAGGGGGACACAGATACGCAGTATTTT; CDR3: CASSGPGQGDTDTQYF
J: TRBJ2-1; V: TRBV19; size: NA; D: TRBD2; DNA: TGTGCCAGTAGTATTCCTAGCGGGAGGGCAAGCTCCTACAATGAGCAGTTCTTC; CDR3: CASSIPSGRASSYNEQFF
J: TRBJ2-7; V: TRBV30; size: few; D: NA; DNA: TGTGCCTGGAGTCATTTCGGGGGCAGCTCCTACGAGCAGTACTTC; CDR3: CAWSHFGGSSYEQYF
J: TRBJ1-5; V: TRBV6-8; size: few; D: NA; DNA: TGTGCCACCCTGGGGGCAATGAGGGATCAGCCCCAGCATTTT; CDR3: CATLGAMRDQPQHF
J: TRBJ1-1; V: TRBV7-4; size: few; D: NA; DNA: TGTGCCAGCAGCCTTTCGGCGAGCACTGAAGCTTTCTTT; CDR3: CASSLSASTEAFF
J: TRBJ1-1; V: TRBV19; size: NA; D: NA; DNA: TGTGCCGCCCCACCGTGGGCTCGGGGGGGGGACACTGAAGCTTTCTTT; CDR3: CAAPPWARGGDTEAFF
J: TRBJ1-1; V: TRBV18; size: few; D: NA; DNA: TGTGCCAGCTCACCTGTGGCAACGGACACTGAAGCTTTCTTT; CDR3: CASSPVATDTEAFF
J: TRBJ2-5; V: TRBV11-3; size: many; D: NA; DNA: TGTGCCAGCAGCCGTGATTCAGGCCCCCAAGAGACCCAGTACTTC; CDR3: CASSRDSGPQETQYF
J: TRBJ2-3; V: TRBV7-1; size: few; D: NA; DNA: TGTGCCAGCAGCAACACCCTCACAGATACGCAGTATTTT; CDR3: CASSNTLTDTQYF
J: TRBJ2-7; V: TRBV12-5; size: NA; D: NA; DNA: TGTGCCAGCACTCCCTGGGCGGGGAGCTCCTACGAGCAGTACTTC; CDR3: CASTPWAGSSYEQYF
J: TRBJ2-3; V: TRBV19; size: NA; D: TRBD1; DNA: TGTGCCAGTAGTATAATGGGACAGGCCACAGATACGCAGTATTTT; CDR3: CASSIMGQATDTQYF
J: TRBJ2-2; V: TRBV5-1; size: few; D: NA; DNA: TGCGCCAGCAGCTCGATCCTCCTCTTGACAAGGGGGATCACCGGGGAGCTGTTTTTT; CDR3: CASSSILLLTRGITGELFF
J: TRBJ1-4; V: TRBV30; size: NA; D: TRBD1; DNA: TGTGCCTGGAGTCAGGGGGGTAATGAAAAACTGTTTTTT; CDR3: CAWSQGGNEKLFF
J: TRBJ2-3; V: TRBV28; size: few; D: NA; DNA: TGTGCCAGCAAGGTCCATAGCACAGATACGCAGTATTTT; CDR3: CASKVHSTDTQYF
J: TRBJ2-1; V: TRBV6-8; size: few; D: TRBD2; DNA: TGTGCCACCCGTCTTGGCGGGAGGGACAATGAGCAGTTCTTC; CDR3: CATRLGGRDNEQFF
J: TRBJ1-2; V: TRBV6-7; size: NA; D: NA; DNA: TGTGCCAGCAGGGAGGCGGATGGCTACACCTTC; CDR3: CASREADGYTF
J: TRBJ2-1; V: TRBV6-8; size: large; D: NA; DNA: TGTGCCAGCATAGCCGGGCTAGCCGACTACAATGAGCAGTTCTTC; CDR3: CASIAGLADYNEQFF
J: TRBJ2-1; V: TRBV6-8; size: NA; D: TRBD2; DNA: TGTGCCAGCAGTTACAGGGTGGGAGGGCCTCAGTTCTTC; CDR3: CASSYRVGGPQFF